The rows below give T cell receptor beta chains drawn from one sample of a study of CD8+CD57+ T cells in acquired aplastic anemia. TCRdb re-derived calls from the reads in MiXCR, one entry per CDR3 protein. The data contain approximately 190,000 distinct CDR3 sequences, less than 65% of them seen just once; the ten biggest clones take up 46%. The specimen was sorted CD4+, CD8+, or CD8+CD57+ T cells (not recorded which) from PBMCs. These receptors all stem from a human donor with severe aplastic anemia or a healthy control (not recorded which). Both conserved end residues are part of each CDR3. The D gene is left open where the match is weak. Clone size appears in some rows only: once, few, many, or a class for an expanded clone.

cdr3_length	v_call	j_call	d_call	clone_size	cdr3_nt	cdr3_aa
16	TRBV5-1	TRBJ1-6	TRBD1	once	TGCGCCAGCAGCACGACCGGGACAGGGTACGATTCACCCCTCCACTTT	CASSTTGTGYDSPLHF
14	TRBV20-1	TRBJ2-1	-	-	TGCAGTGCTCCCTCCCAGGGGGGGGGGAATGAGCAGTTCTTC	CSAPSQGGGNEQFF
13	TRBV9	TRBJ2-2	-	-	TGTGCCAGCAGCTTCCGAGTCACCGGGGAGCTGTTTTTT	CASSFRVTGELFF
17	TRBV7-2	TRBJ2-3	TRBD2	-	TGTGCCAGCAGCTTAAGCGCGGCTAGCGGGGACCTAGATACGCAGTATTTT	CASSLSAASGDLDTQYF
15	TRBV7-8	TRBJ1-6	-	few	TGTGCCAGCAGCTTAAGGAGGGGCGCGGGATCACCCCTCCACTTT	CASSLRRGAGSPLHF
19	TRBV7-9	TRBJ1-2	-	once	TGTGCCAGCAGCTTAGGTTCGGCGCTAGGGGGACGGGGTTCTTATGGCTACACCTTC	CASSLGSALGGRGSYGYTF
14	TRBV7-8	TRBJ2-2	-	-	TGTGCCAGCAGCCTCAACAGGGTGGGCGGGGAGCTGTTTTTT	CASSLNRVGGELFF
13	TRBV30	TRBJ1-6	-	many	TGTGCCTGGGATTCTACGAGCGGATCACCCCTCCACTTT	CAWDSTSGSPLHF
14	TRBV12-3/TRBV12-4	TRBJ2-5	TRBD2	many	TGTGCCAGCAGTCCCCGGGGGGGTCAAGAGACCCAGTACTTC	CASSPRGGQETQYF
12	TRBV29-1	TRBJ2-3	-	-	TGCAGCGTGATACTCCGCACAGATACGCAGTATTTT	CSVILRTDTQYF
16	TRBV7-9	TRBJ2-1	TRBD2	-	TGTGCCAGCAGCTTAGGGGGACTAGCCCAATACAATGAGCAGCTCTTC	CASSLGGLAQYNEQLF
8	TRBV20-1	TRBJ2-7	-	-	TGCAGTGAGGGCGAGCAGTACTTC	CSEGEQYF
14	TRBV11-2	TRBJ2-7	-	-	TGTGCCAGCAGCCGCCAGGTTAACTCCTACGAGCAGTACTTC	CASSRQVNSYEQYF
15	TRBV14	TRBJ2-1	TRBD1	few	TGTGCCAGCAGCCAGGGGACAGGGTTGAGCAATGAGCAGTTCTTC	CASSQGTGLSNEQFF
13	TRBV7-3	TRBJ2-1	-	-	TGTGCCAGCAGCCGAGGGGGGCTCAATGAGCAGTTCTTC	CASSRGGLNEQFF
14	TRBV7-2	TRBJ1-6	-	-	TGTGCCAGCAGTTGGGGGGCATTGAATTCACCCCTCCACTTT	CASSWGALNSPLHF
12	TRBV7-9	TRBJ2-1	-	few	TGTGCCAGCAGCCCCTCGGACAATGAGCAGTTCTTC	CASSPSDNEQFF
11	TRBV4-1	TRBJ2-3	-	-	TGCGCCAGCGGGCCAGTTGGTACGCAGTATTTT	CASGPVGTQYF
12	TRBV2	TRBJ2-2	-	-	TGTGCCAGGAGTGAAAACAGGGAAGGGTTGTTTTTT	CARSENREGLFF
12	TRBV7-9	TRBJ2-3	-	-	TGTGCCGGCAGCCCCAGCACAGATACGCAGTATTTT	CAGSPSTDTQYF
15	TRBV10-3	TRBJ2-5	-	many	TGTGCCATCAGTGAAATGACAGGAGTACCGGGCGGCCAGTACTTC	CAISEMTGVPGGQYF
16	TRBV7-2	TRBJ2-3	TRBD2	-	TGTGCCAGCAGCTTAGGGGCTAGCGGAAGCACAGATACGCAGTATTTT	CASSLGASGSTDTQYF
14	TRBV7-3	TRBJ1-6	-	-	TGTGCCAGCAGCTTAACGTGGGGTGGCTCACCCCTCCACTTT	CASSLTWGGSPLHF
16	TRBV2	TRBJ1-2	-	-	TGTGCCAGCAGTGAGGGACCGCCGAGTTCTAACTATGGCTACACCTTC	CASSEGPPSSNYGYTF
13	TRBV29-1	TRBJ2-3	-	-	TGCAGCGTTAAAAGGGGTGACACAGATACGCAGTATTTT	CSVKRGDTDTQYF
14	TRBV2	TRBJ2-4	-	-	TGTGCCAGCAGTTACTCGCGGGGTGGGGACATTCAGTACTTC	CASSYSRGGDIQYF
13	TRBV20-1	TRBJ1-2	TRBD1	-	TGCAGTGCTAGGGACAGGGACAACTATGGCTACACCTTC	CSARDRDNYGYTF
14	TRBV7-2	TRBJ2-3	-	-	TGTGCCAGCAGCTTGGCCCCCGGCGGAGGGACGCAGTATTTT	CASSLAPGGGTQYF
12	TRBV12-3/TRBV12-4	TRBJ1-6	-	-	TGTGCCAGCAGTTTTTCGGGTTCACCCCTCCACTTT	CASSFSGSPLHF
16	TRBV20-1	TRBJ2-2	TRBD2	many	TGCAGTGCTAGATATAGCGGGGGGGGGAACACCGGGGAGCTGTTTTTT	CSARYSGGGNTGELFF
14	TRBV7-9	TRBJ2-7	-	once	TGTGCCAGCAGCTTGGGTTCCCCTACCTACGAGCAGTACTTC	CASSLGSPTYEQYF
12	TRBV30	TRBJ2-2	-	many	TGTGCCTTCCTCTTTAGCATCGGGGAGCTGTTTTTT	CAFLFSIGELFF
13	TRBV7-2	TRBJ2-7	-	-	TGTGCCAGCAGCTTAACCCTAGTTTCCGAGCAGTACTTC	CASSLTLVSEQYF
14	TRBV20-1	TRBJ2-7	TRBD1	many	TGCAGTGCTAGAGCCCCATTGACAGGGTATGAGCAGTACTTC	CSARAPLTGYEQYF
13	TRBV20-1	TRBJ1-6	TRBD1	-	TGCAGTGCTTCCGGGACAGCTAATTCACCCCTCCACTTT	CSASGTANSPLHF
12	TRBV29-1	TRBJ2-7	-	-	TGCAGCGTTTCCCAAGACACCTACGAGCAGTACTTC	CSVSQDTYEQYF
13	TRBV5-6	TRBJ1-1	TRBD1	many	TGTGCCAGCAGCTTTGCAGGGGGAACTGAAGCTTTCTTT	CASSFAGGTEAFF
15	TRBV29-1	TRBJ1-1	-	-	TGCAGCGTCGATAATATGGGACTTGGGAACACTGAAGCTTTCTTT	CSVDNMGLGNTEAFF
14	TRBV7-2	TRBJ2-5	-	-	TGTGCCAGCAGCACTGCCGGGTACCAAGAGACCCAGTACTTC	CASSTAGYQETQYF
14	TRBV7-9	TRBJ2-7	TRBD1	few	TGTGCCAGCAGCTCCGACAGGGAGCCTTACGAGCAGTACTTC	CASSSDREPYEQYF